This T cell receptor beta chain was sequenced in a study of neurological immune-mediated disorders. Study findings and constraints: Expanded clones shared no identical CDR3 amino acid sequences across subjects, which suggested private TCR-beta repertoires in all groups. None of the features examined (clinical or MRI) was associated with the multiple sclerosis repertoire cluster.

Unsorted libraries were generated from 2 million PBMCs held at -80 degrees C. This clonotype came up many times. Its antigen is currently unknown. TCRdb used MiXCR to reprocess the 5' RACE reads, holding one entry per CDR3 protein. The sample lists roughly 60,000 distinct CDR3 sequences; 3.5% were seen once. Looked up from germline, CDR1 is SGHTA and CDR2 is FQGNSA. This CDR3 spans 15 amino acids. The V end lost 5 bases, the J end lost 1 base, and 14 bases lay between the germline ends. Material: PBMCs. This clonotype was sampled from a woman between 25 and 40 years old with multiple sclerosis. The V call is TRBV7-2, the J call TRBJ1-1, with a tentative D call TRBD1 (5 bases). The CDR3 is CASSLQWGGNTEAFF. The CDR3 DNA follows: TGTGCCAGCAGCCTCCAGTGGGGGGGGAACACTGAAGCTTTCTTT.